A selection of T cell receptor beta chains follows, all from one sample in a study of radiation and T cells in renal cell carcinoma. This table comes from immunoSEQ multiplex PCR, and its TCRdb copy is limited to in-frame clones, with some not included. The table includes more than 8,500 clones, approximately 64% detected once. The sequenced sample was tumor tissue, obtained from a patient whose treatment was nephrectomy without radiotherapy. The receptors shown here come from a man aged 55 to 70 with renal cell carcinoma. The CDR3 runs from the conserved cysteine through the conserved F or W. A D gene is named only where the DNA matches it firmly. For some rows the clone size is stated as once, few or many, or as a class when expanded; others skip it.

d_gene	abundance	v_gene	j_gene	CDR3nt	CDR3aa
TRBD1	.	TRBV18	TRBJ1-5	TGTGCCAGCTCACAGGAGACAGGGGCAGGGCAGCCCCAGCATTTT	CASSQETGAGQPQHF
.	once	TRBV11-2	TRBJ1-4	TGTGCCAGCACTCCCCCCGGGGTCGGTGAGGAACTGTTTTTT	CASTPPGVGEELFF
.	few	TRBV19	TRBJ1-5	TGTGCCAGTAGTATCGGTAACAGGAACAGCGGTCAGCCCCAGCATTTT	CASSIGNRNSGQPQHF
.	.	TRBV6-1	TRBJ2-2	TGTGCCAGCGCGTTTGGGGGCTCTTCCGGGGAGCTGTTTTTT	CASAFGGSSGELFF
.	.	TRBV7-7	TRBJ1-3	TGTGCTAGCAGCTTAGATCGGAACTCTGGAAACACCATATATTTT	CASSLDRNSGNTIYF
.	once	TRBV5-4	TRBJ2-3	TGTGCCAGCAGCAGTCAGGACTACTCCACAGATACGCAGTATTTT	CASSSQDYSTDTQYF
TRBD1	.	TRBV6-1	TRBJ2-7	TGTGCCAGCAGAGGGGGACAGGGCTACGAGCAGTACTTC	CASRGGQGYEQYF
TRBD1	.	TRBV5-1	TRBJ2-1	TGCGCCAGCAGCTCGGGACAGGGATCCTACAATGAGCAGTTCTTC	CASSSGQGSYNEQFF
TRBD2	.	TRBV9	TRBJ2-3	TGTGCCAGCGGGTCAGGGGTAGCGGGGACCGCGGCAGATACGCAGTATTTT	CASGSGVAGTAADTQYF
TRBD2	.	TRBV7-8	TRBJ2-2	TGTGCCAGCAGCATACTAGGACTAGCGGGAGGGACCGGGGAGCTGTTTTTT	CASSILGLAGGTGELFF
TRBD1	.	TRBV6-5	TRBJ2-1	TGTGCCAGCAGTTACCCCGACAGGGCAAATGAGCAGTTCTTC	CASSYPDRANEQFF
.	.	TRBV4-1	TRBJ2-1	TGCGCCAGCAGCCAAAACATACCGACAGAAATTTACAATGAGCAGTTCTTC	CASSQNIPTEIYNEQFF
TRBD2	.	TRBV28	TRBJ2-1	TGTGCCAGCAGTTCCTTCCTAGCGGACACCTACAATGAGCAGTTCTTC	CASSSFLADTYNEQFF
TRBD2	.	TRBV19	TRBJ2-1	TGTGCCAGTAGTACCCCGGGGCGGGGGGGTGATGAGCAGTTCTTC	CASSTPGRGGDEQFF
TRBD1	.	TRBV12-5	TRBJ2-3	TGTGCTAGTGGGGCCGGGACAGGGGGGACAGATACGCAGTATTTT	CASGAGTGGTDTQYF
.	.	TRBV10-1	TRBJ2-7	TGCGCCAGCAGTGACTCCGGGACACTTTACTTC	CASSDSGTLYF
.	.	TRBV7-8	TRBJ1-2	TGTGCCAGCAGCTTAGCAGGCGGACAGCTACTTTATGGCTACACCTTC	CASSLAGGQLLYGYTF
.	.	TRBV19	TRBJ1-3	TGTGCCAGTAGGGACTCACCTTACTCTGGAAACACCATATATTTT	CASRDSPYSGNTIYF
.	.	TRBV10-3	TRBJ2-7	TGTGCCATCGCCGGGGACTCCTACGAGCAGTACTTC	CAIAGDSYEQYF
.	once	TRBV19	TRBJ2-3	TGTGCCAGTAGTAACCAGGTGTCAGATACGCAGTATTTT	CASSNQVSDTQYF
.	.	TRBV7-2	TRBJ1-5	TGTGCCAGCAGCTTAGCGCAAAGGTTCAATCAGCCCCAGCATTTT	CASSLAQRFNQPQHF
.	.	TRBV6-1	TRBJ1-1	TGTGCCAGCATCTTCCAAACGGGGTCTGAAGCTTTCTTT	CASIFQTGSEAFF
.	.	TRBV29-1	TRBJ2-1	TGCAGCGCCGGGCCACCGGGGGAACCCTCCTACAATGAGCAGTTCTTC	CSAGPPGEPSYNEQFF
.	once	TRBV19	TRBJ1-1	TGTGCCAGTAGTACCTTCTCCGGACGAACGAACACTGAAGCTTTCTTT	CASSTFSGRTNTEAFF
.	.	TRBV5-3	TRBJ2-1	TGTGCCAGAAGCCTAACTTCTCCCCAGAGGGTCTTC	CARSLTSPQRVF
.	.	TRBV6-6	TRBJ2-5	TGTGCCAGCAGTTACTCGAGGGGCTGGGGAGGAGAGACCCAGTACTTC	CASSYSRGWGGETQYF
.	.	TRBV7-2	TRBJ2-2	TGTGCCAGCAGCTTAGGAGGCAGGAGCACCGGGGAGCTGTTTTTT	CASSLGGRSTGELFF
.	.	TRBV9	TRBJ2-1	TGTGCCAGCAGCGTAGGGGGTGAGCAGTTCTTC	CASSVGGEQFF
TRBD1	.	TRBV5-1	TRBJ1-4	TGCGCCAGCAGCCCAACAGGGGGCCCTAATGAAAAACTGTTTTTT	CASSPTGGPNEKLFF
.	few	TRBV15	TRBJ1-2	TGTGCCACCAGCAGAGATTTAGGGGTACTCTATGGCTACACCTTC	CATSRDLGVLYGYTF
.	.	TRBV4-2	TRBJ1-1	TGTGCCAGCAGCTTGCTCTCCGGGGCGTCTACATTGAACACTGAAGCTTTCTTT	CASSLLSGASTLNTEAFF
.	few	TRBV7-3	TRBJ2-1	TGTGCCAGCAGCTTCGGTGGAGATGAGCAGTTCTTC	CASSFGGDEQFF
.	.	TRBV5-1	TRBJ2-4	TGCGCCAGCAGTTCAGGGAATTTTGTGAACATTCAGTACTTC	CASSSGNFVNIQYF
.	.	TRBV18	TRBJ2-6	TGTGCCAGCTCACCCTCGCTACAGGTCTCTGGGGCCAACGTCCTGACTTTC	CASSPSLQVSGANVLTF
.	.	TRBV10-3	TRBJ1-6	TGTGCCATCAGTGAGGGTTCACCCCTCCACTTT	CAISEGSPLHF
TRBD2	few	TRBV27	TRBJ2-3	TGTGCCAGCAGGCAATTAGCGGGAGATACGCAGTATTTT	CASRQLAGDTQYF
TRBD2	.	TRBV15	TRBJ2-1	TGTGCCACCAGCACTAGCGGCTCCTACAATGAGCAGTTCTTC	CATSTSGSYNEQFF
.	.	TRBV28	TRBJ2-7	TGTGCCAGCAGCCGGGAATCCTACGAGCAGTACTTC	CASSRESYEQYF
.	.	TRBV5-4	TRBJ2-5	TGTGCCAGCAGCTTGGGTAGCCCCTCGTACCAAGAGACCCAGTACTTC	CASSLGSPSYQETQYF
.	once	TRBV30	TRBJ1-4	TGTGCCTGGAGTGTACGAGTTGGGGAGGCTGGAAAACTGTTTTTT	CAWSVRVGEAGKLFF